This T cell receptor beta chain was captured in a study of CD8+ T cells in alopecia areata. Whole-study context: Dosing with tofacitinib proceeded for 6 to 18 months, followed by 6 months off drug.

The CDR3 length is 17 residues. Per germline, CDR1 SGHRS and CDR2 YFSETQ. With 1 base clipped from V and 4 bases from J, the junction kept 11 bases outside the gene matches. The treatment denotes: oral pan-JAK inhibitor, 5-10 mg twice daily. Sequencing relied on a cDNA template that was reverse transcribed from extracted RNA. Clones were sequenced by immunoSEQ multiplex PCR, and TCRdb holds only the in-frame ones, with some missing. In the table there are about 250,000 clones, about three fifths of which are singletons. Regarding this clone: Its specificity is not known.

Notes on the study in general: Persistence of many expanded lesional clones was seen in scalp and blood during tofacitinib.

Sample: CD4+ T cells sorted from blood, taken at approximately week 52, from a patient treated with tofacitinib. The chain joins TRBV5-1 to TRBJ2-3, with 8 bases matching TRBD2. This TCR came from a human donor with alopecia areata. CDR3: CASSLSTAGGSADTQYF. The CDR3 DNA reads TGCGCCAGCAGCTTGAGTACTGCGGGGGGTTCGGCAGATACGCAGTATTTT. Complete variable domain (other parts from reference TRBV5-1 and TRBJ2-3): KAGVTQTPRYLIKTRGQQVTLSCSPISGHRSVSWYQQTPGQGLQFLFEYFSETQRNKGNFPGRFSGRQFSNSRSEMNVSTLELGDSALYLCASSLSTAGGSADTQYFGPGTRLTVL.